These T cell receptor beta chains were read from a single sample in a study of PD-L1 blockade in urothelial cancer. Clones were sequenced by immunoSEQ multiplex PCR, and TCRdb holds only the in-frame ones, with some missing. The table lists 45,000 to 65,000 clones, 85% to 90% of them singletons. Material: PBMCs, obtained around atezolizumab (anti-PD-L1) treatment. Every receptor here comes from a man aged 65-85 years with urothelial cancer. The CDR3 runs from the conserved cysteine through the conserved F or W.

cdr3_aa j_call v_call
CASRAFRGPATEAFF TRBJ1-1 TRBV25-1
CASSLTGRRTGELFF TRBJ2-2 TRBV13
CASSKAGQSYEQYF TRBJ2-7 TRBV21-1
CASSLATYRVSKSVSGNTIYF TRBJ1-3 TRBV4-1
CASGPGGEQPQHF TRBJ1-5 TRBV19
CASSGGLAEYYEQYF TRBJ2-7 TRBV2
CASSSTGRGRMNTEAFF TRBJ1-1 TRBV7-3
CASSPGSGALNEQFF TRBJ2-1 TRBV18
CASSEGESSRPTGELFF TRBJ2-2 TRBV6-1
CASSLVWTIPYEQYF TRBJ2-7 TRBV7-2
CAISGTGEMFSERNEQFF TRBJ2-1 TRBV10-3
CASSTYPIGTLGANVLTF TRBJ2-6 TRBV5-1
CASTPGQGQNIQYF TRBJ2-4 TRBV5-1
CATKRTSGLPGTQYF TRBJ2-3 TRBV6-5
CASSAGGGPEAFF TRBJ1-1 TRBV18
CASSEGRSGNTIYF TRBJ1-3 TRBV6-1
CASSLTGGSREKLFF TRBJ1-4 TRBV7-3
CASSPPSGQGNMNTEAFF TRBJ1-1 TRBV18
CASTQQVHTGELFF TRBJ2-2 TRBV4-1
CASSLGGAGRQSTNEKLFF TRBJ1-4 TRBV7-6
CASSLGQDSYEQYF TRBJ2-7 TRBV5-5
CASSLEGQVGGRGYNEQFF TRBJ2-1 TRBV5-5
CASSTGLAGGREETQYF TRBJ2-5 TRBV5-1
CASSHAGTNEQYF TRBJ2-7 TRBV4-1
CASSFSARGNQPQHF TRBJ1-5 TRBV28
CASSQSSGGRGSTDTQYF TRBJ2-3 TRBV4-1